The clone carrying this T cell receptor (beta chain) was seen more than once but under ten times. This sample stems from a study of blood T cell repertoires in COVID-19. The data were produced by immunoSEQ multiplex PCR, yet TCRdb's version contains in-frame clones alone and is incomplete. The data show 200,000 to 300,000 clones, with 75% to 85% seen just once and roughly 5.5% held by the top ten. The germline CDR1 and CDR2 sequences are SEHNR and FQNEAQ (reference sequence). The CDR3 runs 14 residues. The V segment lost 5 bases and the J segment 7 bases; nucleotides outside the gene matches: 3. Sequenced material: peripheral blood. J is TRBJ2-2 and V is TRBV7-9; 11 nucleotides match TRBD1. The sequence was obtained from a human donor in a cohort sampled during active COVID-19. CDR3 sequence reads: CASSRDRGNGELFF. The CDR3 bases are TGTGCCAGCAGCCGGGACAGGGGGAACGGGGAGCTGTTTTTT. Supplemented by reference TRBV7-9 and TRBJ2-2, the full variable domain reads DTGVSQNPRHKITKRGQNVTFRCDPISEHNRLYWYRQTLGQGPEFLTYFQNEAQLEKSRLLSDRFSAERPKGSFSTLEIQRTEQGDSAMYLCASSRDRGNGELFFGEGSRLTVL.